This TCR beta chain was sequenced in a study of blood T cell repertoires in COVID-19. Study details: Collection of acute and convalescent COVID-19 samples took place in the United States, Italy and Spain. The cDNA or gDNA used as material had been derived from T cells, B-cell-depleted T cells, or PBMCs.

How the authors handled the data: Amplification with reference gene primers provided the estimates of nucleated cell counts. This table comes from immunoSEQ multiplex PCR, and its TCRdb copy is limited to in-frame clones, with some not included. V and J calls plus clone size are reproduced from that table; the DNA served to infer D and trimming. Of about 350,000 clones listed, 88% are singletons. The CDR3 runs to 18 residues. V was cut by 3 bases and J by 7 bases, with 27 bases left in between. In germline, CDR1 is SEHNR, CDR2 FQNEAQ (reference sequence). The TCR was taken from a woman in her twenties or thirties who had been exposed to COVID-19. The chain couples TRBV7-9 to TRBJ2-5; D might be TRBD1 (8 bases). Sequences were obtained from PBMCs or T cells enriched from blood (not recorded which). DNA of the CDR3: TGTGCCAGCAGCTTGCCCGGGACAGGTACAAGCGGGAAGGTGACCCAGTACTTC. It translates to CASSLPGTGTSGKVTQYF.